This T cell receptor beta chain appears in the sequencing data of a study of blood T cell repertoires in COVID-19. Study as a whole: Nucleic acid was either cDNA or gDNA, and it came from T cells, B-cell-depleted T cells, or PBMCs.

In the study's own analysis: Reference gene primer amplification yielded estimated nucleated cell counts. Assay: immunoSEQ multiplex PCR; the TCRdb copy retains only in-frame clones and omits some. Clonal size and the V and J genes are those of that table, whereas D and trimming came from the DNA. This table holds tens of thousands of clones, 80% to 90% found once. CDR1 KGHSH and CDR2 LQKENI come from the germline V gene. The CDR3 contains 17 residues. Unmatched junction bases numbered 6, after V lost 3 bases and J lost 2 bases. The TCR was taken from a man aged 55-75 years with acute or convalescent COVID-19. The sequencing sample was made of peripheral blood. This chain joins TRBV18 and TRBJ2-1; 11 bases map to TRBD2. DNA of the CDR3: TGTGCCAGCTCACCTACTCTAGCGGGGGGAACCTACAATGAGCAGTTCTTC. It yields the protein CASSPTLAGGTYNEQFF. Combining the CDR3 with reference TRBV18 and TRBJ2-1 gives the whole variable domain NAGVMQNPRHLVRRRGQEARLRCSPMKGHSHVYWYRQLPEEGLKFMVYLQKENIIDESGMPKERFSAEFPKEGPSILRIQQVVRGDSAAYFCASSPTLAGGTYNEQFFGPGTRLTVL.